This TCR beta chain was recorded in a study of OX40 agonist ivuxolimab in advanced cancers. Study-level background: Intravenous ivuxolimab was administered to patients every 2 weeks at 0.01 to 10 mg/kg. Males comprised around four fifths of the group, whose mean age was around 62 years (range 23 to 79). Earlier anti-PD-1, anti-PD-L1 or anti-CTLA-4 therapy was permitted; 35% to 50% had received some. A partial response was reached by three patients: one with hepatocellular carcinoma and two with cutaneous melanoma.

This CDR3 is built from 15 residues. The V and J ends lost 6 bases and 0 bases, in that order; junction bases with no gene match: 3. Germline V gene sequence: CDR1 SGHTA, CDR2 FQGTGA. The assay was immunoSEQ multiplex PCR, and TCRdb's table has in-frame clones only and misses some. The data contain under 50,000 clones, about 88% of them singletons. This clone was observed a handful of times. The rearrangement joins TRBV7-3 to TRBJ2-1; TRBD2 matches 9 bases. The input for sequencing was CD4+ or CD8+ T cells sorted from blood, taken in a trial of the OX40 agonist ivuxolimab. The receptor was isolated from an adult with an advanced solid tumor such as melanoma, head and neck, liver or kidney cancer. CDR3 amino acids: CASSLAGSSYNEQFF. For the CDR3, the DNA is TGTGCCAGCAGTCTAGCGGGAAGCTCCTACAATGAGCAGTTCTTC.